Listed here are 21 T cell receptor beta chains from one sample, sequenced in a study of cytomegalovirus exposure and HLA in healthy donors. PCR employed 60 Vbeta and 13 Jbeta primers. Generated by immunoSEQ multiplex PCR, the TCRdb table keeps only in-frame clones and is missing some. Of about 82,000 clones listed, 60% to 80% are singletons. The sample comprised PBMCs. These receptors were obtained from a man in his 60s in good health and CMV-seronegative.

This sequence joins TRBV6-6 and TRBJ2-3; TRBD2 agrees at 8 bases. There are 13 residues in the CDR3. V gave up 7 bases and J gave up 6 bases; unmatched junction bases: 6. Germline assignment: CDR1 MNHNY and CDR2 SVGAGI (reference sequence). This CDR3 is CASNSGAGDTQYF. DNA for the CDR3: TGTGCCAGCAATAGCGGGGCTGGCGATACGCAGTATTTT.

The gene calls are TRBV5-6 and TRBJ2-5; the match to TRBD1 covers 11 bases. The germline CDR1 and CDR2 sequences are SGHDT and YYEEEE. With V trimmed by 4 bases and J by 5 bases, 7 bases remained unmatched. This CDR3 comprises 15 residues. The CDR3 spells CASSPRTGGWETQYF. DNA for the CDR3: TGTGCCAGCAGCCCACGGACAGGGGGCTGGGAGACCCAGTACTTC.

This chain links TRBV4-2 with TRBJ2-3; D may be TRBD2 (5 bases). CDR1 is LGHNA and CDR2 is YNFKEQ in the germline V gene. The CDR3 sequence is 15 residues long. V was cut by 1 base and J by 4 bases, with 12 bases left in between. As DNA, the CDR3 is TGTGCCAGCAGCCAAGGACTGAGGGATGCAGATACGCAGTATTTT. It specifies CASSQGLRDADTQYF.

This rearrangement joins TRBV5-6 to TRBJ2-1, with 10 bases aligning to TRBD2. Germline assignment: CDR1 SGHDT and CDR2 YYEEEE. The V gene end was trimmed by 8 bases and the J gene end by 6 bases; junction bases not matched to a gene: 5. This CDR3 spans 13 amino acids. The CDR3 spells CASQRGGRNEQFF. The CDR3, as DNA: TGTGCCAGTCAGCGGGGGGGCCGCAATGAGCAGTTCTTC.

The V call is TRBV4-1, the J call TRBJ2-7; TRBD2 aligns across 10 bases. The germline gives CDR1 MGHRA, CDR2 YSYEKL. The CDR3 is made up of 17 amino acids. The V and J ends lost 6 bases and 5 bases, in that order; junction bases with no gene match: 16. The CDR3 spells CASRAINLGLANHEQYF. CDR3 DNA sequence: TGCGCCAGCAGAGCGATAAATCTGGGACTAGCGAACCACGAGCAGTACTTC.

V gene TRBV27 combines with J gene TRBJ2-7; TRBD2 agrees at 11 bases. With V trimmed by 3 bases and J by 7 bases, 5 bases remained unmatched. The CDR3 length is 14 residues. Germline lookup yields CDR1 MNHEY and CDR2 SMNVEV (reference sequence). CDR3 region: CASSLGTSGREQYF. The CDR3 DNA reads TGTGCCAGCAGTTTGGGGACTAGCGGAAGAGAGCAGTACTTC.

This clone has more than one count but fewer than ten. The CDR3 region has the DNA TGTGCCAGCACCCCGGGGACAGCAAAAGCACTGTTTTTT. The encoded protein is CASTPGTAKALFF. The chain employs TRBV2 and TRBJ1-4; 7 bases fit TRBD1. CDR3 length equals 13 residues. V lost 7 bases, J lost 13 bases, and 12 bases stayed unmatched. The germline V gene has CDR1 SNHLY and CDR2 FYNNEI.

The chain couples TRBV7-2 to TRBJ2-2; possible D gene TRBD2, 5 bases. This CDR3 has 12 residues. CDR1 is SGHTA, CDR2 FQGNSA, per germline. V dropped 5 bases and J dropped 6 bases, with 7 bases sitting between them. The CDR3 loop reads CASSPGAGELFF. CDR3 DNA: TGTGCCAGCAGCCCCGGGGCCGGGGAGCTGTTTTTT.

This chain links TRBV7-8 with TRBJ2-2; the D is unclear. Germline CDR1 SGHVS, CDR2 FQNEAQ. This CDR3 region has 14 residues. V was shortened by 2 bases and J by 5 bases, with 9 bases between the two germline ends. CDR3 coding DNA: TGTGCCAGCAGCTTACGGCCTAGGACCGGGGAGCTGTTTTTT. This translates into CASSLRPRTGELFF.

The chain has TRBV27 and TRBJ2-7, with 10 bases that match TRBD2. Germline assignment: CDR1 MNHEY and CDR2 SMNVEV (reference sequence). The ends lost 4 bases at V and 2 bases at J; junction bases unmatched: 8. The CDR3 has 16 amino acids. The CDR3 sequence: CASSSLAGEATYEQYF. The CDR3, as DNA: TGTGCCAGCAGTTCCCTAGCGGGAGAAGCGACCTACGAGCAGTACTTC.

In this sample, this clone turned up a few times. The rearrangement links TRBV29-1 to TRBJ1-2; weak D call: TRBD1 (5 bases). Deletions cut 3 bases from V and 8 bases from J, with 16 bases between. There are 13 residues in the CDR3. CDR1 is SQVTM and CDR2 is ANQGSEA in the germline V gene. The CDR3 DNA reads as TGCAGCGTTGATGTCAGTGCCGGGGGGGGCTACACCTTC. Protein sequence: CSVDVSAGGGYTF.

The chain recombines TRBV25-1 with TRBJ2-7, with D possibly TRBD1 on 6 matching bases. CDR3 length: 12 residues. V lost 4 bases and J lost 3, with 7 bases in between. CDR1 is MGHDK, CDR2 SYGVNS, per germline. The CDR3 spells CASSGDIYEQYF. The CDR3 DNA reads as TGTGCCAGCAGTGGGGACATCTACGAGCAGTACTTC.

The chain combines TRBV5-4 with TRBJ1-2, with D perhaps matching TRBD1 (5 bases). The CDR3 consists of 13 residues. Trimming shortened V by 4 bases and J by 7 bases, and 14 bases separated the two germline ends. The V gene's germline CDR1 is SGHNT and CDR2 YYREEE (reference sequence). The CDR3 DNA follows: TGTGCCAGCAGCATTTCCAGGGTTGGTGGCTACACCTTC. Its protein product is CASSISRVGGYTF.

This rearrangement joins TRBV7-8 to TRBJ2-5; 7 bases map to TRBD1. Germline V CDR1 and CDR2: SGHVS, FQNEAQ. The CDR3 length is 15 residues. J was trimmed by 3 bases and V by 1 base; bases with no gene match: 5. CDR3 DNA: TGTGCCAGCAGCTTAGTTCATGGGACAGAAGAGACCCAGTACTTC. It yields the protein CASSLVHGTEETQYF.

The chain couples TRBV14 to TRBJ2-7, with 8 bases aligning to TRBD2. The CDR3 sequence is 15 residues long. V shed 6 bases, J shed 4 bases, and the junction held 11 bases outside the gene matches. CDR1 is SGHDN and CDR2 is FVKESK in the germline V gene. DNA for the CDR3: TGTGCCAGCAGGGACATAGCGGGAAGGTCTTACGAGCAGTACTTC. The encoded protein is CASRDIAGRSYEQYF.

The chain recombines TRBV5-1 with TRBJ2-7, with D perhaps matching TRBD2 (5 bases). The CDR3 spans 15 residues. V was shortened by 0 bases and J by 2 bases, with 12 bases between the two germline ends. The germline CDR1 and CDR2 sequences are SGHRS and YFSETQ. The CDR3 DNA sequence: TGCGCCAGCAGCTTGGGAGACTATGTACCCTACGAGCAGTACTTC. Amino acid sequence: CASSLGDYVPYEQYF.

The table lists this clone with a few counts. The chain links TRBV28 to TRBJ2-1, with no clear D. CDR1 and CDR2 from the germline V gene are MDHEN and SYDVKM. CDR3 size: 14 residues. The V end was cut by 2 bases, the J end by 7 bases, with 12 bases between. The CDR3 is CASSLNLVRNEQFF. Written as DNA, the CDR3 is TGTGCCAGCAGTTTAAATCTAGTGAGGAATGAGCAGTTCTTC.

This clone was recorded a few times. The V call is TRBV18, the J call TRBJ1-5; D is uncertain. Trimming removed 3 bases at V and 4 bases at J, with 4 bases between. CDR3 size: 12 residues. Germline CDR1 and CDR2: KGHSH and LQKENI. The CDR3 DNA is TGTGCCAGCTCACCCGGGAATCAGCCCCAGCATTTT. Translating it yields CASSPGNQPQHF.

The V gene is TRBV7-8, the J gene TRBJ2-7; 7 nucleotides match TRBD1. With 0 bases clipped from V and 6 bases from J, the junction kept 8 bases outside the gene matches. The CDR3 covers 15 residues. Germline CDR1 is SGHVS and CDR2 is FQNEAQ. For the CDR3, the DNA is TGTGCCAGCAGCTTAGCGAGCGACAGGGTCCCCGAGCAGTACTTC. This gives the protein CASSLASDRVPEQYF.

This clone occurred a few times. The chain combines TRBV6-1 with TRBJ2-1; 8 bases agree with TRBD2. J was trimmed by 7 bases and V by 5 bases; bases with no gene match: 7. Germline V CDR1 and CDR2: MNHNS, SASEGT. This CDR3 contains 14 residues. CDR3 sequence: CASSPLAGGNEQFF. CDR3 nucleotide sequence: TGTGCCAGCAGTCCCCTGGCGGGAGGAAATGAGCAGTTCTTC.

V gene TRBV19 combines with J gene TRBJ1-1, with D unclear. Trimming stripped 6 bases from V and 1 base from J, with 9 bases between. From germline, CDR1 is LNHDA and CDR2 SQIVND (reference sequence). The CDR3 contains 13 residues. CDR3: CASSYQRNTEAFF. CDR3 sequence (DNA): TGTGCCAGTAGCTATCAAAGGAACACTGAAGCTTTCTTT.